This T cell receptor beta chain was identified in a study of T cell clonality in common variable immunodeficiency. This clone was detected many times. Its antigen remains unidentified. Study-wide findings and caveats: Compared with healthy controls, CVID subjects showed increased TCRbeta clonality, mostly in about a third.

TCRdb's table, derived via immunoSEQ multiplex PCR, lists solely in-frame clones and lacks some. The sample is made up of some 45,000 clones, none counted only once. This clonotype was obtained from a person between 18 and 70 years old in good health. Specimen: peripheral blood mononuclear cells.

Partial CDR3 DNA: TGCAGTGCTGAGATTAGCGGGAGGGCAAGTGAG. Its protein is CSAEISGRASE. The entire CDR3 reads CSAEISGRASEQFF. This chain uses TRBV20-1 with TRBJ2-1; 11 positions agree with TRBD2. The missing CDR3 end, 3 residues past where the read stops, is filled in from the germline J gene. The germline V gene has CDR1 DFQATT and CDR2 SNEGSKA (reference sequence). V shed 5 bases, J shed 9 bases, and the junction held 9 bases outside the gene matches. The CDR3 length is 14 residues.